The source of this T cell receptor (beta chain) is a study of follicular helper T cells after annual influenza vaccination (dated by TCRdb to the late 2010s). The study in broad terms: Blood was collected on days 0, 7 and 28 after each seasonal influenza vaccination. One week after vaccination, a second recruited cohort of roughly eleven subjects (Table S1) displayed a similar ICOS+CD38+ cTfh response. The 2013-2014 samples were cryopreserved, while the 2015 samples were processed right after collection. Multi-year samples were obtained from about six subjects, with two vaccination seasons covered for a few subjects and three seasons covered for two subjects. Some subjects were followed across successive annual vaccinations spanning the 2013-2014, 2014-2015 and 2015-2016 seasons to study recall of cTfh clones. What the study reported, not specific to this receptor: Successive annual vaccinations recalled a recurrent oligoclonal ICOS+CD38+ cTfh response that contained tetramer and AIM influenza-specific clonotypes. Productive TCRB sequences were recovered from only 10-20% of analyzed cells, so rare clonotypes could not be sampled. ICOS+CD38+ cTfh clonality correlated with the frequency of that population, and its change correlated with the change in circulating plasmablast frequency. Day 7 ICOS+CD38+ clones were most often found later in ICOS-CD38- cTfh, suggesting that subset may serve as a memory reservoir.

Preparation of the library involved the immunoSEQ multiplex PCR assay. Adaptive Biotechnologies carried out TCRB amplification, library preparation, sequencing and preliminary bioinformatics at Survey level resolution. For TCRB sequencing, genomic DNA from the sorted cTfh populations was amplified by multiplex PCR. The original methods were these. Clonality was calculated in R as 1 minus normalized Shannon entropy, and the Gini index was computed with the R package ineq. The overlap score was defined as the summed counts of shared sequences divided by the total counts of all sequences in both compared samples. Significance of shared clonotypes was assessed by Fisher's exact test, with a theoretical repertoire of 10^7 TCRB sequences assumed. TCRdb holds this immuneACCESS table with in-frame rearrangements only. Some clones are missing; in checked studies, unresolved V genes explain under half, and the rest has no known cause. That table furnishes V, J and clone size, whereas the DNA furnished D and trimming. The sample includes roughly 10,000 clones, with approximately 80% observed a single time. About 3% of the sample is held by the ten biggest clonotypes.

There are 15 amino acids in the CDR3, from cysteine to phenylalanine inclusive. CDR3 DNA is the only sequence kept; it has 45 bases, read in frame from the first base. Trimming accounts for 4 bases at V and 5 bases at J, while the number of junction bases matched to no gene is 10. The germline V gene specifies LGHNA as CDR1 and YSLEER as CDR2. On this clone: Its antigen is currently not known. One base away there is no much larger clone; base qualities are not given.

Reading the label with the study, this specimen's time point is: 2014-2015 season, pre-vaccination. Adults received seasonal inactivated influenza vaccine (Fluvarix), and TCRB sequencing tracked sorted blood CD4 subsets before and after vaccination. Subjects were considered eligible if community-dwelling and if influenza vaccine had not been received in the prior 6 months. Subjects were excluded for influenza vaccine contraindications, substance abuse, HIV/AIDS, active malignancy, immunomodulatory medication, or active illness such as respiratory infection. At each time point, about 35 to 100 mL of blood was collected. Non-naive CD4+CXCR5+PD-1+ cells were defined as circulating Tfh and were sorted into ICOS+CD38+ and ICOS-CD38- fractions. PBMC were isolated using Ficoll-Paque PLUS or SepMate separation. Cell subsets were sorted from PBMC on a BD FACS Aria before DNA extraction.

Recombination connected TRBV4-3 to TRBJ1-1, and TRBD1 aligns with 7 junction nucleotides. The sequence was collected from an adult who received the influenza vaccine. Sequencing was performed on CXCR5+ CD38- circulating T follicular helper cells from blood, taken on the day of influenza vaccination. In light of the paper, this sample's cell subset or site label describes: circulating Tfh, non-naive CD4+CXCR5+PD-1+ (ICOS+CD38+ or ICOS-CD38-). The CDR3 region: CASSLETGRGTEAFF. The DNA is as follows: TGCGCCAGCAGCCTAGAGACAGGGAGGGGGACTGAAGCTTTCTTT.